This T cell receptor beta chain was sequenced in a study of identical twins. Whole-study findings and limits: Findings came from cross-sectional statistics, without long-term follow-up of donors. Twins' excess sharing was less marked for out-of-frame beta sequences.

With template switching, a universal primer site was added, and the cDNA carried unique molecular identifiers. One entry per CDR3 protein results from TCRdb running MiXCR on the 5' RACE reads. The table has 690,000 or so distinct CDR3 sequences, around 8.6% seen once. In this sample, this clonotype turned up many times. Its antigen is unidentified. Trimming stripped 5 bases from V and 2 bases from J, with 11 bases between. The CDR3 length is 14 residues. Germline CDR1 MNHEY, CDR2 SMNVEV (reference sequence). This sample was also put to use in a study of yellow fever vaccine responses in identical twins.

The chain is built from TRBV27 and TRBJ2-3; tentative D call: TRBD1 (5 bases). This TCR was recovered from a young woman in good health. Specimen: PBMCs. The CDR3 reads CASSNRRATDTQYF. In DNA, the CDR3 is TGTGCCAGCAGTAACAGGCGAGCCACAGATACGCAGTATTTT.